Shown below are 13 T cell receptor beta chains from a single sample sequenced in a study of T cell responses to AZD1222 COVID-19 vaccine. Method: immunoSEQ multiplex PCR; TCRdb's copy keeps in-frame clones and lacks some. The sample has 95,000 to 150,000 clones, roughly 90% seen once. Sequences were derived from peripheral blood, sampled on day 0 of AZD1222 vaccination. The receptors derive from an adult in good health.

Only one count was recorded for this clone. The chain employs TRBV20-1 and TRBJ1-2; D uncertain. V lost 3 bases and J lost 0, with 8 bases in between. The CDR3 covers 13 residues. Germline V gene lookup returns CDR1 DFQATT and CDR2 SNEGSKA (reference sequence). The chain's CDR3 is CSASTTSNYGYTF. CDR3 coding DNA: TGCAGTGCTAGTACGACGTCTAACTATGGCTACACCTTC.

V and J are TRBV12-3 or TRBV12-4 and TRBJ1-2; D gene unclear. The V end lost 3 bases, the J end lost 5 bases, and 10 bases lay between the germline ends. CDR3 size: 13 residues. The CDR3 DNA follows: TGTGCCAGCAGTTTCGCCGGCTTATATGGCTACACCTTC. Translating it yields CASSFAGLYGYTF.

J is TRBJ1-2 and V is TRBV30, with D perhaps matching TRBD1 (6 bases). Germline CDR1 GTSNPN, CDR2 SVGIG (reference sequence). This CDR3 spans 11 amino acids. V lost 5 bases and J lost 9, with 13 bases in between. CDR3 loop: CAWGQGSRYTF. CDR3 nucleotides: TGTGCCTGGGGCCAGGGGAGTCGCTACACCTTC.

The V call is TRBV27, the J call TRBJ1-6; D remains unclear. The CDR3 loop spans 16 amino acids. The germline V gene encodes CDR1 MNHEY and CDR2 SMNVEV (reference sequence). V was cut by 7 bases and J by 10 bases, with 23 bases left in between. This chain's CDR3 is CASTPREGGPHSPLHF. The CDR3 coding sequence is TGTGCCAGCACCCCCCGGGAGGGAGGGCCCCACTCACCCCTCCACTTT.

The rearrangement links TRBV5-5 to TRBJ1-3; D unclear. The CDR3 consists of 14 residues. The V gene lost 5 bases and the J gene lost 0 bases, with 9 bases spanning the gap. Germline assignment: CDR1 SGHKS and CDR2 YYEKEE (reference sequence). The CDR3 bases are TGTGCCAGCAGTACTGAAAACTCTGGAAACACCATATATTTT. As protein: CASSTENSGNTIYF.

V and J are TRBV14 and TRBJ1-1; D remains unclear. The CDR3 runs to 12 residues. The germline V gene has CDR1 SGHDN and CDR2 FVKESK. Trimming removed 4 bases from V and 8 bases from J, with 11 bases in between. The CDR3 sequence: CASSLYLGEAFF. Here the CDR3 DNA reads TGTGCCAGCAGCCTTTATCTAGGGGAAGCTTTCTTT.

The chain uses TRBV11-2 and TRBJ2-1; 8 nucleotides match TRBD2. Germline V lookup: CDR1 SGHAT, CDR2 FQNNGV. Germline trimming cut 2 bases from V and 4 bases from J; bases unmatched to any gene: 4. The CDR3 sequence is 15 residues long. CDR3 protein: CASSLKPSGYNEQFF. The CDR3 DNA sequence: TGTGCCAGCAGCTTAAAGCCTAGCGGGTACAATGAGCAGTTCTTC.

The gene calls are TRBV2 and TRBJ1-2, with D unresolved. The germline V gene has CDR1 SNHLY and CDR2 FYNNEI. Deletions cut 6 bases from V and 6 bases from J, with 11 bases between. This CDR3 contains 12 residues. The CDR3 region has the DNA TGTGCCAGCAGCAACGGACTACATGGCTACACCTTC. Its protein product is CASSNGLHGYTF.

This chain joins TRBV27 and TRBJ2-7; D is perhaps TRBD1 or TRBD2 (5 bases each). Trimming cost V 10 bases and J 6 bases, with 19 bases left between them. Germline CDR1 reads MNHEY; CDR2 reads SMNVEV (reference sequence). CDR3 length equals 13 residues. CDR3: CATGPSQLGEQYF. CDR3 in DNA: TGTGCCACGGGGCCCTCCCAATTGGGCGAGCAGTACTTC.

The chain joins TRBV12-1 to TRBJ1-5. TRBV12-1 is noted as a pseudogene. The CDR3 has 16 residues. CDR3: CASSFIATRTNQPQHF. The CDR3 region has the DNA TGTGCCAGCAGCTTTATCGCCACAAGGACTAATCAGCCCCAGCATTTT.

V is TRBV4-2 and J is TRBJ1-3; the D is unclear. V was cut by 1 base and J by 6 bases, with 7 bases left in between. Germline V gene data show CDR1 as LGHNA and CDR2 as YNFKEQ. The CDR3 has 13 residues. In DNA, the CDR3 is TGTGCCAGCAGCCAAGGCGGTACAAACACCATATATTTT. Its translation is CASSQGGTNTIYF.

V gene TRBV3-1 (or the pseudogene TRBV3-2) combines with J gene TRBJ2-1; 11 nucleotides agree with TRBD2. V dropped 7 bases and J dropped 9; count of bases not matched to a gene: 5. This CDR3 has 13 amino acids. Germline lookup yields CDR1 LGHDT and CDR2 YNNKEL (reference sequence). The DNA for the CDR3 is TGTGCCAGCACCCGGACTAGCGGGCGTGAGCAGTTCTTC. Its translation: CASTRTSGREQFF.

The CDR3 DNA reads as TGTGCCAGCAGCCCGAGTGGGCCCTTACATGAAAAACTGTTTTTT. Residues: CASSPSGPLHEKLFF. The rearrangement joins TRBV7-9 to TRBJ1-4, with D unclear. This CDR3 has 15 residues. The germline CDR1 and CDR2 sequences are SEHNR and FQNEAQ (reference sequence). V lost 5 bases and J lost 6, with 16 bases in between.